This T cell receptor (beta chain) was sequenced for a study of cytomegalovirus exposure and HLA in healthy donors. Study observations and caveats: Immune exposure information comprised only CMV serostatus. A later analysis showed TCR association rates differing by HLA locus, peaking at DRB1 and lowest at HLA-C.

This PCR relied on a set of 60 Vbeta primers and 13 Jbeta primers. The protocol was immunoSEQ multiplex PCR, while the TCRdb copy is restricted to in-frame clones and leaves out a portion. Of about 120,000 clones listed, 60% to 85% are singletons. Germline CDR1 reads MNHEY; CDR2 reads SMNVEV (reference sequence). V was trimmed by 3 bases and J by 5 bases, leaving 10 bases between them. This CDR3 comprises 13 residues. About this clone: Its antigen is currently unknown.

The sequence derives from a woman aged 25 to 45 in good health and CMV-seropositive. Sample: PBMCs. This rearrangement joins TRBV27 to TRBJ2-5; no clear D. In nucleotides, the CDR3 is TGTGCCAGCAGTTTCCTACCTCGGGAGACCCAGTACTTC. Encoded protein: CASSFLPRETQYF.